Each of the 22 T cell receptor beta chains below was sequenced from the same sample in a study of T cell repertoires in cytomegalovirus infection. TCRdb re-analysed the reads in MiXCR, keeping a single row per CDR3 protein. The sample records some 97,000 distinct CDR3 sequences, under 25% being singletons. Sequenced input: CD8+ T cells from PBMCs. The source of these receptors is a human donor in good health (CMV status not recorded). Some clones in this sample may be carry-over from other donors' samples.

In its sample, this clonotype was seen many times. The chain combines TRBV20-1 with TRBJ2-4; the match to TRBD2 covers 10 bases. Looked up from germline, CDR1 is DFQATT and CDR2 is SNEGSKA (reference sequence). After removal of 4 bases from V and 5 bases from J, the junction contained 8 bases not matched to a gene. The CDR3 extends over 15 amino acids. CDR3: CSAKREGYVENIQYF. The CDR3, as DNA: TGCAGTGCTAAGCGGGAGGGATATGTCGAAAACATTCAGTACTTC.

This clonotype came up many times. The chain has TRBV20-1 and TRBJ2-1; D uncertain. The CDR3 contains 13 residues. Germline values: CDR1 DFQATT, CDR2 SNEGSKA (reference sequence). V lost 6 bases and J lost 9, with 18 bases in between. The CDR3 protein is CSALGDPTIEQFF. CDR3 bases: TGCAGTGCCCTTGGAGACCCGACAATTGAGCAGTTCTTC.

This chain connects TRBV24-1 to TRBJ2-2, with 10 positions matching TRBD2. This CDR3 contains 17 residues. CDR1 is KGHDR and CDR2 is SFDVKD in the germline V gene. The V segment lost 2 bases and the J segment 5 bases; nucleotides outside the gene matches: 7. DNA of the CDR3: TGTGCCACCAGTGATTCAACAGCGGGAGGGTTTACCGGGGAGCTGTTTTTT. This sequence encodes CATSDSTAGGFTGELFF.

This clonotype was found a few times. The gene calls are TRBV19 and TRBJ2-1; 9 bases are shared with TRBD2. This CDR3 is built from 15 residues. The germline CDR1 and CDR2 sequences are LNHDA and SQIVND (reference sequence). Trimming removed 5 bases from V and 9 bases from J; junction bases left unmatched: 11. The CDR3 coding sequence is TGTGCCAGTAGTCCCACTAGCGGGTCCGGCGGTGAGCAGTTCTTC. This sequence encodes CASSPTSGSGGEQFF.

V is TRBV4-1 and J is TRBJ1-5; D unclear. Germline loops: CDR1 MGHRA, CDR2 YSYEKL. V was cut by 0 bases and J by 3 bases, with 12 bases left in between. CDR3 length equals 16 residues. CDR3 DNA sequence: TGCGCCAGCAGCCAAGATCCCCTGAACTTCAATCAGCCCCAGCATTTT. It yields the protein CASSQDPLNFNQPQHF.

This clonotype was picked up many times. The rearrangement uses TRBV7-8 and TRBJ2-1, with a possible D match to TRBD1 (5 bases). V was trimmed by 0 bases and J by 0 bases, leaving 12 bases between them. The CDR3 runs 17 residues. Germline V gives CDR1 SGHVS, CDR2 FQNEAQ. This CDR3 is CASSLAPRESSYNEQFF. The CDR3 DNA reads as TGTGCCAGCAGCTTAGCGCCCAGGGAAAGCTCCTACAATGAGCAGTTCTTC.

The chain joins TRBV12-3 or TRBV12-4 to TRBJ1-1, with D possibly matching TRBD1 (6 bases). The length of the CDR3 is 15 residues. Trimming left V 5 bases short and J 0 bases short, with 13 bases between. DNA of the CDR3: TGTGCCAGCAGTCCGAAGGGACACTTGAACACTGAAGCTTTCTTT. Translated: CASSPKGHLNTEAFF.

This clonotype was counted at least ten times. CDR3 region: CASSLGGWRAGEQYF. The CDR3 DNA sequence: TGTGCCAGCAGCTTAGGGGGATGGCGAGCGGGCGAGCAGTACTTC. The J gene is TRBJ2-7, the V gene TRBV7-9, with D perhaps TRBD2 (6 bases). Germline CDR1 is SEHNR and CDR2 is FQNEAQ (reference sequence). The CDR3 is 15 amino acids. Deletions cut 1 base from V and 6 bases from J, with 16 bases between.

This rearrangement joins TRBV4-3 to TRBJ1-1; D uncertain. V was clipped by 0 bases and J by 2 bases, with 7 bases between them. The germline gives CDR1 LGHNA, CDR2 YSLEER. CDR3 length equals 14 residues. CDR3 coding DNA: TGCGCCAGCAGCCAAGATCACAGTAACACTGAAGCTTTCTTT. This encodes CASSQDHSNTEAFF.

This chain joins TRBV20-1 and TRBJ1-4, with D unresolved. The CDR3 spans 14 residues. Germline lookup yields CDR1 DFQATT and CDR2 SNEGSKA (reference sequence). Trimming removed 6 bases at V and 8 bases at J, with 19 bases between. CDR3 DNA: TGCAGTGCCCCAGGATCCCTCGAACGGGAAAAACTGTTTTTT. Translating gives CSAPGSLEREKLFF.

This sequence joins TRBV4-3 and TRBJ2-3; D call uncertain. Germline V gene lookup returns CDR1 LGHNA and CDR2 YSLEER. The CDR3 covers 15 residues. V was pared by 4 bases and J by 2 bases, with 13 bases between. The CDR3 region has the DNA TGCGCCAGCAGCCGGGCCTTGGGGAACACAGATACGCAGTATTTT. Its protein is CASSRALGNTDTQYF.

This clonotype turned up a few times. The chain employs TRBV2 and TRBJ2-3, with D unresolved. CDR3 length equals 16 residues. Germline CDR1 reads SNHLY; CDR2 reads FYNNEI. Deletions cut 6 bases from V and 0 bases from J, with 16 bases between. The CDR3 DNA follows: TGTGCCAGCAGCACCCGCCTGAGTCTAAGCACAGATACGCAGTATTTT. This sequence encodes CASSTRLSLSTDTQYF.

This sequence joins TRBV27 and TRBJ2-2; the D gene is possibly TRBD2 (5 bases). This CDR3 is built from 17 residues. Germline assignment: CDR1 MNHEY and CDR2 SMNVEV (reference sequence). V lost 7 bases and J lost 4, with 22 bases in between. Here the CDR3 DNA reads TGTGCCAGCAAATCCAACGGGATTCTTGGTCGCACCGGGGAGCTGTTTTTT. Translation gives CASKSNGILGRTGELFF.

This chain uses TRBV7-3 with TRBJ2-7, with D tentatively TRBD2 (6 bases). CDR3 length: 14 amino acids. Germline assignment: CDR1 SGHTA and CDR2 FQGTGA. With 0 bases removed from V and 3 bases from J, the gap between germline ends came to 9 bases. CDR3 bases: TGTGCCAGCAGCTTAACCGGCGGGGACTACGAGCAGTACTTC. It yields the protein CASSLTGGDYEQYF.

The genes are TRBV30 and TRBJ2-5, with no clear D. The CDR3 totals 12 residues. CDR1 is GTSNPN, CDR2 SVGIG, per germline (reference sequence). Between the trimmed V and J ends, which lost 3 bases and 0 bases, there was a span of 5 bases. CDR3 sequence (DNA): TGTGCCTGGAGGGGTTACCAAGAGACCCAGTACTTC. This codes for CAWRGYQETQYF. Variable domain in full (rest from reference TRBV30 and TRBJ2-5): SQTIHQWPATLVQPVGSPLSLECTVEGTSNPNLYWYRQAAGRGLQLLFYSVGIGQISSEVPQNLSASRPQDRQFILSSKKLLLSDSGFYLCAWRGYQETQYFGPGTRLLVL.

There are a few counts of this clonotype. The chain has TRBV13 and TRBJ2-7, with D maybe TRBD1 (6 bases). Trimming removed 2 bases from V and 3 bases from J, with 11 bases in between. Germline-derived CDR1 and CDR2 are PRHDT and FYEKMQ (reference sequence). The CDR3 sequence is 14 residues long. The CDR3 spells CASSLRDNLYEQYF. CDR3 bases: TGTGCCAGCAGCTTACGGGACAACCTCTACGAGCAGTACTTC.

This clonotype showed up many times. The chain uses TRBV6-1 and TRBJ1-1; 8 bases map to TRBD1. CDR1 is MNHNS and CDR2 is SASEGT in the germline V gene. Trimming took 5 bases from V and 5 from J; bases not matched to a gene: 7. CDR3 length equals 14 residues. The CDR3: CASSQGQGWTEAFF. CDR3 DNA sequence: TGTGCCAGCAGTCAAGGACAGGGATGGACTGAAGCTTTCTTT.

V and J are TRBV4-3 and TRBJ2-7, with D unresolved. V was pared by 0 bases and J by 2 bases, with 11 bases between. Germline V gives CDR1 LGHNA, CDR2 YSLEER. This CDR3 has 15 amino acids. CDR3 loop: CASSQEVTAPYEQYF. The CDR3 DNA is TGCGCCAGCAGCCAAGAGGTGACGGCTCCCTACGAGCAGTACTTC.

This clonotype was picked up a small number of times. V usage is TRBV20-1 and J usage is TRBJ2-1; TRBD2 agrees at 10 bases. Germline CDR1 and CDR2: DFQATT and SNEGSKA (reference sequence). V lost 5 bases and J lost 0; bases outside the gene matches: 7. CDR3 length equals 16 residues. CDR3 amino acids: CSAPGASGSSYNEQFF. Written as DNA, the CDR3 is TGCAGTGCTCCGGGGGCTAGCGGGAGCTCCTACAATGAGCAGTTCTTC.

This clonotype was found many times. The chain is built from TRBV4-1 and TRBJ2-3; D may be TRBD1 or TRBD2 (5 bases each). From germline, CDR1 is MGHRA and CDR2 YSYEKL. The CDR3 has 17 amino acids. V was shortened by 0 bases and J by 4 bases, with 17 bases between the two germline ends. The chain's CDR3 is CASSQEGTPVRADTQYF. DNA of the CDR3: TGCGCCAGCAGCCAAGAAGGGACCCCGGTTCGCGCAGATACGCAGTATTTT.

V usage is TRBV11-2 and J usage is TRBJ1-5, with 8 bases matching TRBD1. Germline V gene lookup returns CDR1 SGHAT and CDR2 FQNNGV. The CDR3 has 15 residues. With 8 bases clipped from V and 5 bases from J, the junction kept 11 bases outside the gene matches. CDR3 DNA sequence: TGTGCCAGCGGGCAGGGGGCCCGCCGGGATCAGCCCCAGCATTTT. Residues: CASGQGARRDQPQHF.

This clonotype was counted ten times or more. J is TRBJ1-4 and V is TRBV7-9; no definite D call. This CDR3 has 16 amino acids. Germline-derived CDR1 and CDR2 are SEHNR and FQNEAQ (reference sequence). Trimming removed 4 bases at V and 0 bases at J, with 12 bases between. The CDR3 spells CASSSGNGATNEKLFF. Written as DNA, the CDR3 is TGTGCCAGCAGCTCTGGCAACGGTGCAACTAATGAAAAACTGTTTTTT.